This TCR beta chain was sequenced for a study of blood T cell repertoires in COVID-19. Study-wide context: Some COVID-19 samples were acute and others convalescent; all came from the United States, Italy and Spain. T cells, B-cell-depleted T cells, or PBMCs provided the cDNA or gDNA that served as material.

Enrolment of Seattle patients took place during active infection, and they were followed longitudinally. This CDR3 region has 14 residues. Germline CDR1 is SGDLS and CDR2 is YYNGEE. V gave up 4 bases and J gave up 3 bases, with 14 bases separating them. Under the authors' procedure: How many nucleated cells were present was estimated from reference gene primer amplification. Profiling relied on immunoSEQ multiplex PCR, and the TCRdb table lists in-frame clones only, not all of them. V, J and clone size were drawn from that table, and D and trimming were deduced from the DNA. The data show 150,000 or so clones, roughly nine tenths seen once.

Specimen: peripheral blood. The TCR sequence derives from a man between 18 and 35 years old with COVID-19, enrolled during active disease. The gene calls are TRBV9 and TRBJ2-7; D perhaps matches TRBD2 (5 bases). CDR3 coding DNA: TGTGCCAGCAGCAGAGAGGGCAGAATCTACGAGCAGTACTTC. It translates to CASSREGRIYEQYF.